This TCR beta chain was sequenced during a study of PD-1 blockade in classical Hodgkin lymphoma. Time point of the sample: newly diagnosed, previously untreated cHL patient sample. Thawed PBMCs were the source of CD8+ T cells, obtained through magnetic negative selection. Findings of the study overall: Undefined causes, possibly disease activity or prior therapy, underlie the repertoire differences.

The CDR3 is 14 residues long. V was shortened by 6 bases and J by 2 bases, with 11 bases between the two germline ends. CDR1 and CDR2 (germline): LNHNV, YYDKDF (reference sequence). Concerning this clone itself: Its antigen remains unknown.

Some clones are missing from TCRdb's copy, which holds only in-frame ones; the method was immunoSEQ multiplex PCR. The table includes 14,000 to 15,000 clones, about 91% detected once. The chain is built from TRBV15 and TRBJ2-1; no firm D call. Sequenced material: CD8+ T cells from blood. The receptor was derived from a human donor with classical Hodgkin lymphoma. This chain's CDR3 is CATRGRPTYNEQFF. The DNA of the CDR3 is TGTGCCACCAGGGGTCGGCCAACCTACAATGAGCAGTTCTTC.